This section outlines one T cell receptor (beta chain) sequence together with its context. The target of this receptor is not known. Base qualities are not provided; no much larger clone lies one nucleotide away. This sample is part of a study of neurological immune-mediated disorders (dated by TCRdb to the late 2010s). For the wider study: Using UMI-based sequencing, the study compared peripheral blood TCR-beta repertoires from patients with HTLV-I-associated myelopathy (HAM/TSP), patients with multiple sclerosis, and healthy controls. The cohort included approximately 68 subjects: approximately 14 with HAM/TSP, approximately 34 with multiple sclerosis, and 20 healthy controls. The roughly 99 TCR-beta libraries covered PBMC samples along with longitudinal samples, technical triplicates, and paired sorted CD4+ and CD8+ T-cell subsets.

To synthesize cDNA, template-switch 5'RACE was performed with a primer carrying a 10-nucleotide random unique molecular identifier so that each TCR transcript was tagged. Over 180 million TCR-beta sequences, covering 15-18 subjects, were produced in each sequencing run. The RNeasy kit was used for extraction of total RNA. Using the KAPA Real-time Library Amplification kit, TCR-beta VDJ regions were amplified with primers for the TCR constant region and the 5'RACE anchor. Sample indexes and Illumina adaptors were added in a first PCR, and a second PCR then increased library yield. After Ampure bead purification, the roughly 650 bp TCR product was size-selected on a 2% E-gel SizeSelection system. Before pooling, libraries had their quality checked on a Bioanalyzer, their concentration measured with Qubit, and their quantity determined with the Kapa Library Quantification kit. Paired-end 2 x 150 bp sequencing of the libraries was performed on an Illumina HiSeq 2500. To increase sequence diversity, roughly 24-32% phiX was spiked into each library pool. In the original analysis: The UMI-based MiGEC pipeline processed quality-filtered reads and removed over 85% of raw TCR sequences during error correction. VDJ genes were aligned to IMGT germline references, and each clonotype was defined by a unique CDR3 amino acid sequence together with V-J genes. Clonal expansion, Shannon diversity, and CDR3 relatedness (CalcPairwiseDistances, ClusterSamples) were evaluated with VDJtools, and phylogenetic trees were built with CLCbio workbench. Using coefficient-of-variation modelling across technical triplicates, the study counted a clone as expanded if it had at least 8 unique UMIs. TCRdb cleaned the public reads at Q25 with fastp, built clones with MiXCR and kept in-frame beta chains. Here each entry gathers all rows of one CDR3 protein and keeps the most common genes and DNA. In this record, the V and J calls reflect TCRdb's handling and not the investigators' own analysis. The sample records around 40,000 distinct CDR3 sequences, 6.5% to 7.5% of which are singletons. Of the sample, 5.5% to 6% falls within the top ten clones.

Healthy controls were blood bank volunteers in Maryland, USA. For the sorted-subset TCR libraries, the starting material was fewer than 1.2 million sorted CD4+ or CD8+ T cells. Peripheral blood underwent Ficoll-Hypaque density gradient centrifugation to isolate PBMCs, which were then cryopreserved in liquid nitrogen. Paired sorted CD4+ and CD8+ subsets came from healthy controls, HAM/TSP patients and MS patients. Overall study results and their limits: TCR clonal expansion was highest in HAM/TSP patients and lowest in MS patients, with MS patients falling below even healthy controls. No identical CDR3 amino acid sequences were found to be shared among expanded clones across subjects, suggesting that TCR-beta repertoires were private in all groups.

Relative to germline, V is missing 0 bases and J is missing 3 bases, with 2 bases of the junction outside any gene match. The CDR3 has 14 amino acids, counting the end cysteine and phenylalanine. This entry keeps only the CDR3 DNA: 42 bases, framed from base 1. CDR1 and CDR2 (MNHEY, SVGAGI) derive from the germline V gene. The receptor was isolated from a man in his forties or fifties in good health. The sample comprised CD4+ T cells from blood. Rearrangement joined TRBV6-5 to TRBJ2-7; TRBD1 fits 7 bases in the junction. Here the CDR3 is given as CASSYSTGLYEQYF. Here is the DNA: TGTGCCAGCAGTTACTCGACAGGGCTCTACGAGCAGTACTTC.